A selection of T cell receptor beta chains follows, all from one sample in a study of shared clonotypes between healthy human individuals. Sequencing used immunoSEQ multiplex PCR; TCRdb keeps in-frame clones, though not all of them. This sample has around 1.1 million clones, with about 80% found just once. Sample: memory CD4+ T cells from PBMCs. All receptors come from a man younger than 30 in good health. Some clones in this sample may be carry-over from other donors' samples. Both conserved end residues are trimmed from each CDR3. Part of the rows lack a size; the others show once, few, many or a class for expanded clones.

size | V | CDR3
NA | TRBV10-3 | AISGPGAPEAF
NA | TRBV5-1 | ASSWSPNRETTEAF
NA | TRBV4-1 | ASSQRVQAGGFADTQY
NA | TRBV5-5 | ASSLERAYEQY
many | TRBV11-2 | ASSLSLPSGSNEQF
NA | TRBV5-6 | ASSYTGVGFYEQY
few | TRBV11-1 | ASSMRAGNMNEQY
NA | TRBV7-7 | ASSTAGTPWAGELF
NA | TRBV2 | ASSGTSIWY
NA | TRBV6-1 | ASIEGTGLTYEQY
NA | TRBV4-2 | ASSQTRDPHYGYT
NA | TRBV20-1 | SARRAETQY
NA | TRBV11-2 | ASSYDEKLF
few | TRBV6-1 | ASKPGTGNSPLH
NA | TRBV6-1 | ASSEALFIRAF
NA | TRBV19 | ASTPRWEGRDYGYT
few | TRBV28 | ASSSRTSGTYEQY
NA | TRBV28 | ASSLLGPTYEQY
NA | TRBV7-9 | ASSSRTGPRNGYT
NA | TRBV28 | ASRGGSSGANVLT
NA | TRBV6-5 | ASSYRYSPSGNEQF
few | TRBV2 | ASSLSGNGANVLT
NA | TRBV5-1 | ASSLLTGGAWDTQY
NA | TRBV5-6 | ASSLAGPSFNYGYT
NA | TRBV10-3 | AIRGDSGQETQY
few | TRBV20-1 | SASGNTEAF